This T cell receptor beta chain emerged from a study of cytomegalovirus exposure and HLA in healthy donors. Broader study findings: Associated with cytomegalovirus, according to the listing, were 150 to 200 TCR beta chains.

Unmatched junction bases numbered 7, after V lost 5 bases and J lost 7 bases. Per the germline V gene, CDR1 is SGHTA and CDR2 is FQGNSA. CDR3 length: 14 residues. Both 60 Vbeta primers and 13 Jbeta primers went into the PCR. The table came from immunoSEQ multiplex PCR; TCRdb's copy has only in-frame clones and leaves some out. This sample has approximately 200,000 clones; 79% occur once, and the top ten carry approximately 1.5%. Details on this clone: Its antigen is not known.

Sequencing was done on a sample of PBMCs. This receptor was obtained from a girl aged 10 to 17 in good health and CMV-seropositive. The rearrangement links TRBV7-2 to TRBJ2-1; 8 positions match TRBD2. The CDR3 DNA sequence: TGTGCCAGCAGCCGGGCGGGGGGCCGGAATGAGCAGTTCTTC. Its translation is CASSRAGGRNEQFF.